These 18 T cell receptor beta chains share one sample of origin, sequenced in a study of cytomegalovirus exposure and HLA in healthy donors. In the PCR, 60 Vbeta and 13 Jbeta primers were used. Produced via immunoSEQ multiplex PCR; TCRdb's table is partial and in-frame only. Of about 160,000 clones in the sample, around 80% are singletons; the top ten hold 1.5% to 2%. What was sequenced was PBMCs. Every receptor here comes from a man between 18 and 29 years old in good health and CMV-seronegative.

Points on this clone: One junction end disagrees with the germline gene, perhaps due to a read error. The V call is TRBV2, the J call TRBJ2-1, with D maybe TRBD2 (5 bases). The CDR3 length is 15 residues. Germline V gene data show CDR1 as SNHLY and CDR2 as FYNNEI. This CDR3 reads CASSEFEGVISEQLF. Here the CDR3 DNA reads TGTGCCAGCAGTGAATTTGAGGGAGTCATCAGTGAGCAGCTCTTC.

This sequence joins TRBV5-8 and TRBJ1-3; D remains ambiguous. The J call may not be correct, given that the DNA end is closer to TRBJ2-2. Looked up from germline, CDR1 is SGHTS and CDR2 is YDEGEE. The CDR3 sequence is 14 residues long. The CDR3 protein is CASSPDGNTGELFF. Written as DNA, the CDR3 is TGTGCCAGCAGTCCCGACGGGAACACCGGGGAGCTGTTTTTT.

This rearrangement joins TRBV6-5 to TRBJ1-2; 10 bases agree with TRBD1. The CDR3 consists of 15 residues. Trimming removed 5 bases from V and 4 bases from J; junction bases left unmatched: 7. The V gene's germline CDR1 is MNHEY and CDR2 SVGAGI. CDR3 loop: CASSLLGTGVYGYTF. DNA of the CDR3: TGTGCCAGCAGTCTCCTGGGGACAGGGGTCTATGGCTACACCTTC.

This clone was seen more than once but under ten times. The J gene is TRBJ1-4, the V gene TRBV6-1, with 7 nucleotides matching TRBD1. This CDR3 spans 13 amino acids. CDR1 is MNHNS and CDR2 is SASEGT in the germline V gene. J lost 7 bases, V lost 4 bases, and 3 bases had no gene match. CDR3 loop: CASSGGQPEKLFF. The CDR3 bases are TGTGCCAGCAGTGGGGGACAGCCTGAAAAACTGTTTTTT.

CDR3 nucleotide sequence: TGTGCCAGCAGCCTACAGGGTCTCTATGGCTACACCTTC. Protein: CASSLQGLYGYTF. The V call is TRBV27, the J call TRBJ1-2, with D maybe TRBD1 (6 bases). The CDR3 consists of 13 residues. The germline V and J ends were trimmed by 6 bases and 4 bases, with 12 bases remaining between them. Germline V gene data show CDR1 as MNHEY and CDR2 as SMNVEV (reference sequence).

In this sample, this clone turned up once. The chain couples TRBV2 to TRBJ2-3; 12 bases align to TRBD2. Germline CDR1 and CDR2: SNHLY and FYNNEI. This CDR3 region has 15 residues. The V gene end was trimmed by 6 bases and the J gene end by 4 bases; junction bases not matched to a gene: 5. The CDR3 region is CASSLLAGGPDTQYF. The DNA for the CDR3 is TGTGCCAGCAGCCTCCTAGCGGGGGGGCCAGATACGCAGTATTTT.

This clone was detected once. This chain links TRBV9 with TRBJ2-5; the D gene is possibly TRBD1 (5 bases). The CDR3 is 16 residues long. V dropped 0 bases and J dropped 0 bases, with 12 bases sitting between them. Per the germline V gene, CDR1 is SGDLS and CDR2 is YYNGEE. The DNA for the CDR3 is TGTGCCAGCAGCGTAGGTGGGCAGGGAAACCAAGAGACCCAGTACTTC. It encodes CASSVGGQGNQETQYF. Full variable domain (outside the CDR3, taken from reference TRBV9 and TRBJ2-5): DSGVTQTPKHLITATGQRVTLRCSPRSGDLSVYWYQQSLDQGLQFLIQYYNGEERAKGNILERFSAQQFPDLHSELNLSSLELGDSALYFCASSVGGQGNQETQYFGPGTRLLVL.

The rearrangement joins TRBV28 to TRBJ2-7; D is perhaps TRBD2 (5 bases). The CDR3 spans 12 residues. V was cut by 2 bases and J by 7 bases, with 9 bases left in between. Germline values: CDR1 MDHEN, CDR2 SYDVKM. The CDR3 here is CASSLSPGEQYF. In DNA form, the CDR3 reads TGTGCCAGCAGTTTAAGTCCGGGGGAGCAGTACTTC.

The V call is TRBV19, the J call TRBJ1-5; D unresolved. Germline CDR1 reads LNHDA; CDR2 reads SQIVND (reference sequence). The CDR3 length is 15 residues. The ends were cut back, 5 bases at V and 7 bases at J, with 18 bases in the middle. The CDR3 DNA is TGTGCCAGTAGTGGGGTTTGGGCGGCGGGGCAGCCCCAGCATTTT. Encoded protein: CASSGVWAAGQPQHF.

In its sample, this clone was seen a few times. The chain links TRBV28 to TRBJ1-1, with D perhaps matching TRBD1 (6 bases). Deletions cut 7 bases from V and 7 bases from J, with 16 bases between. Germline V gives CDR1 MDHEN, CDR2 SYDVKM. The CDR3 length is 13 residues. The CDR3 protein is CASTRQENGEAFF. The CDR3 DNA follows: TGTGCCAGCACCCGACAGGAAAACGGTGAAGCTTTCTTT.

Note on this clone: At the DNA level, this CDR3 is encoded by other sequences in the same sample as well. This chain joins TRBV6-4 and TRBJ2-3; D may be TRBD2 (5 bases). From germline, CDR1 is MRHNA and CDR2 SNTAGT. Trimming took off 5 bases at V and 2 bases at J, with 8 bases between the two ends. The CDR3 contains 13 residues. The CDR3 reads CASSSSSTDTQYF. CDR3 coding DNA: TGTGCCAGCAGTTCTAGCTCCACAGATACGCAGTATTTT.

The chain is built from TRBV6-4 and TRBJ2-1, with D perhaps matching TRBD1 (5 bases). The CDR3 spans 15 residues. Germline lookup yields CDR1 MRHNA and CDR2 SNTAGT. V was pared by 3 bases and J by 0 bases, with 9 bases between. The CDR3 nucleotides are TGTGCCAGCAGTGAGACAGCCAGCTCCTACAATGAGCAGTTCTTC. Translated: CASSETASSYNEQFF.

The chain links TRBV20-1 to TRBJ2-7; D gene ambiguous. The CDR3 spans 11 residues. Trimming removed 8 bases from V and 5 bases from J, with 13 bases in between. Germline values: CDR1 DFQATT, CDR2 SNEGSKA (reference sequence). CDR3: CSCGSTHEQYF. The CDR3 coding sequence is TGCAGTTGCGGATCTACCCACGAGCAGTACTTC.

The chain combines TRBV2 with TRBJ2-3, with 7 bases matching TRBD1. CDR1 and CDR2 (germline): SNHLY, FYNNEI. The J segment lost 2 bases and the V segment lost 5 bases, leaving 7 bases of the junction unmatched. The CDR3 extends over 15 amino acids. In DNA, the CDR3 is TGTGCCAGCAGTCAGCAGGACAGGACCACAGATACGCAGTATTTT. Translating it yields CASSQQDRTTDTQYF.

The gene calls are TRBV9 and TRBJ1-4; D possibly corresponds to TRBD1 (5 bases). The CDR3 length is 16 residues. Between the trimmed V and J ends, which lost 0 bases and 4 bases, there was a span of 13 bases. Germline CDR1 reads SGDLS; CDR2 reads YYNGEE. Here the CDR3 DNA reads TGTGCCAGCAGCGTAGATGGGGGGGGAGATAATGAAAAACTGTTTTTT. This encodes CASSVDGGGDNEKLFF.

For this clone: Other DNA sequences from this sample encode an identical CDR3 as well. CDR3 in DNA: TGCGCCAGCAGCCAAGAGGGCCGAGCCAACTATGGCTACACCTTC. Translation gives CASSQEGRANYGYTF. The chain is built from TRBV4-1 and TRBJ1-2, with no clear D. The ends were cut back, 0 bases at V and 2 bases at J, with 10 bases in the middle. The CDR3 spans 15 residues. Germline V lookup: CDR1 MGHRA, CDR2 YSYEKL.

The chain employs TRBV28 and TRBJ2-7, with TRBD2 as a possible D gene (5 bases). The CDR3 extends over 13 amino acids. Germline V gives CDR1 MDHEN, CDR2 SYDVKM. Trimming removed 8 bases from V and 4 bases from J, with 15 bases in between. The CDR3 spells CASVRTPPYEQYF. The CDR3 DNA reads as TGTGCCAGCGTAAGGACTCCTCCGTACGAGCAGTACTTC.

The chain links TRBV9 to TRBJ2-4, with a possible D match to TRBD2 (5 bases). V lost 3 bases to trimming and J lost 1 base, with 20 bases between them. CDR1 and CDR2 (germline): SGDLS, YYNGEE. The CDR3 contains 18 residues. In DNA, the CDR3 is TGTGCCAGCAGCGCAGGTTGGGGAGCCTCTAGGGCCAAAAACATTCAGTACTTC. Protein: CASSAGWGASRAKNIQYF. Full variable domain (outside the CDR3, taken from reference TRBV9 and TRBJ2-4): DSGVTQTPKHLITATGQRVTLRCSPRSGDLSVYWYQQSLDQGLQFLIQYYNGEERAKGNILERFSAQQFPDLHSELNLSSLELGDSALYFCASSAGWGASRAKNIQYFGAGTRLSVL.